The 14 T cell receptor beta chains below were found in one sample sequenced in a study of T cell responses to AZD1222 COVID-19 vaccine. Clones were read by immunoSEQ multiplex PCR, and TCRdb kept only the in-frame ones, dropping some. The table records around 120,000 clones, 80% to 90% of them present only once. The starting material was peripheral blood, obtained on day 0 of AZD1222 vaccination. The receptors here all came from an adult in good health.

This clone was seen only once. The CDR3 protein is CASSLQGGGRYEQYF. For the CDR3, the DNA is TGTGCCAGTAGTCTTCAGGGAGGTGGACGCTACGAGCAGTACTTC. V gene TRBV19 combines with J gene TRBJ2-7; D may be TRBD2 (6 bases). The germline gives CDR1 LNHDA, CDR2 SQIVND (reference sequence). CDR3 size: 15 residues. Trimming took 5 bases from V and 3 from J, leaving 17 bases between them.

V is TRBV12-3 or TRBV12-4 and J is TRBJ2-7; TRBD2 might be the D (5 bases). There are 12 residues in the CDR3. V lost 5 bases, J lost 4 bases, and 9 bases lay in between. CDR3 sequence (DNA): TGTGCCAGCAGTCCCAGGAGGTACGAGCAGTACTTC. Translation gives CASSPRRYEQYF.

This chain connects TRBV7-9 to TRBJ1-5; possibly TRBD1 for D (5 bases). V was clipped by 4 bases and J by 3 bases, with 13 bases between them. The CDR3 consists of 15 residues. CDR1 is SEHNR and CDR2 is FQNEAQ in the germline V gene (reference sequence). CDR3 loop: CASSSDDRPNQPQHF. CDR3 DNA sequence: TGTGCCAGCAGCTCCGACGACAGACCCAATCAGCCCCAGCATTTT.

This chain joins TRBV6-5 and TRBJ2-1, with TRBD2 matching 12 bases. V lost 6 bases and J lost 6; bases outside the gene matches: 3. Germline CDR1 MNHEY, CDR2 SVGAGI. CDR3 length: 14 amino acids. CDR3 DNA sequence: TGTGCCAGCAGGACTAGCGGGAGTTTCAATGAGCAGTTCTTC. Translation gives CASRTSGSFNEQFF.

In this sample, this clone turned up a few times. Written as DNA, the CDR3 is TGTGCCAGCAGCCAAGGGTTTGGTGACAGGGAATACTACGAGCAGTACTTC. This translates into CASSQGFGDREYYEQYF. This chain connects TRBV4-2 to TRBJ2-7; 7 bases fit TRBD1. Germline V gene sequence: CDR1 LGHNA, CDR2 YNFKEQ. Germline trimming cut 1 base from V and 3 bases from J; bases unmatched to any gene: 12. The CDR3 covers 17 residues.

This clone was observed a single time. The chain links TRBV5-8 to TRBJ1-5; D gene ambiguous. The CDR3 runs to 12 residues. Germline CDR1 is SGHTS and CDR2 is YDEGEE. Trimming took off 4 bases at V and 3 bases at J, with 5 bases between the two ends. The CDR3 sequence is CASSLYNQPQHF. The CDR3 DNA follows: TGTGCCAGCAGCCTATACAATCAGCCCCAGCATTTT.

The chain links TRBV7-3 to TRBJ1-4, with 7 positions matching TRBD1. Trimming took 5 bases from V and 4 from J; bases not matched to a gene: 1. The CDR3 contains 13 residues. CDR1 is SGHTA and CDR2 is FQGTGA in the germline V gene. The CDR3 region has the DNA TGTGCCAGCAGCAGACAGGGTAATGAAAAACTGTTTTTT. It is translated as CASSRQGNEKLFF.

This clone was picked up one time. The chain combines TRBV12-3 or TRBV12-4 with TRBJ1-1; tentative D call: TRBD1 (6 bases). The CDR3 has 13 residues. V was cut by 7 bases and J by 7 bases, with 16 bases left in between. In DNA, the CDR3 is TGTGCCAGCAACCGGGGGCTAAGTCTTGAAGCTTTCTTT. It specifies CASNRGLSLEAFF.

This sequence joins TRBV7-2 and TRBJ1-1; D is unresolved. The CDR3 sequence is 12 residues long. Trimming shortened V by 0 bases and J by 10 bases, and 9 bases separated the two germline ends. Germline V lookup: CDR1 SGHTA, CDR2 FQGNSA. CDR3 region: CASSLAGFRAFF. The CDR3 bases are TGTGCCAGCAGCTTAGCAGGGTTTCGAGCTTTCTTT.

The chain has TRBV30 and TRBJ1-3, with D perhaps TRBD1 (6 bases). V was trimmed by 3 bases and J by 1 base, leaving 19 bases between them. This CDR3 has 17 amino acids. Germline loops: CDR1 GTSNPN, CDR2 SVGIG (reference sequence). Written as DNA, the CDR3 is TGTGCCTGGAGATTGATGTTACGGGGGGCTTCTGGAAACACCATATATTTT. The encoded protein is CAWRLMLRGASGNTIYF.

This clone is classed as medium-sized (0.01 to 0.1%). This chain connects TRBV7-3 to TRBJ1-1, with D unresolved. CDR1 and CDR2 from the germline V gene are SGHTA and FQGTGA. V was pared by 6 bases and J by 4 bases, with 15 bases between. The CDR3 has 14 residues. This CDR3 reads CASRFGPRVTEAFF. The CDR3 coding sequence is TGTGCCAGCAGGTTCGGACCGCGGGTCACTGAAGCTTTCTTT.

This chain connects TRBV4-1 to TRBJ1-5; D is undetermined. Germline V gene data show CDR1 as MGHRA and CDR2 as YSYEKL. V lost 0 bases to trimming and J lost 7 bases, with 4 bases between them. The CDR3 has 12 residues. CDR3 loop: CASSQEGQPQHF. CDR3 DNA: TGCGCCAGCAGCCAAGAGGGGCAGCCCCAGCATTTT.

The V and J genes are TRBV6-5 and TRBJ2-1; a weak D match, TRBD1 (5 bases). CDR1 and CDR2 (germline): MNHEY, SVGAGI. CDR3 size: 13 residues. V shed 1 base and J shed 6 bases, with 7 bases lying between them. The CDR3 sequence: CASSYLGPNEQFF. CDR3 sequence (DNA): TGTGCCAGCAGTTACTTGGGGCCCAATGAGCAGTTCTTC.

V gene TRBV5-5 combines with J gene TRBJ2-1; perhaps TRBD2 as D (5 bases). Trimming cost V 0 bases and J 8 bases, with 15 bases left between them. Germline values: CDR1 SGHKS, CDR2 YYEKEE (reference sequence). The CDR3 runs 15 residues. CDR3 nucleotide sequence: TGTGCCAGCAGCTTGGGTCAGAAGAGTAGCGATGAGCAGTTCTTC. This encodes CASSLGQKSSDEQFF. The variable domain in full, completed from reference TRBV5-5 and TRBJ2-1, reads DAGVTQSPTHLIKTRGQQVTLRCSPISGHKSVSWYQQVLGQGPQFIFQYYEKEERGRGNFPDRFSARQFPNYSSELNVNALLLGDSALYLCASSLGQKSSDEQFFGPGTRLTVL.